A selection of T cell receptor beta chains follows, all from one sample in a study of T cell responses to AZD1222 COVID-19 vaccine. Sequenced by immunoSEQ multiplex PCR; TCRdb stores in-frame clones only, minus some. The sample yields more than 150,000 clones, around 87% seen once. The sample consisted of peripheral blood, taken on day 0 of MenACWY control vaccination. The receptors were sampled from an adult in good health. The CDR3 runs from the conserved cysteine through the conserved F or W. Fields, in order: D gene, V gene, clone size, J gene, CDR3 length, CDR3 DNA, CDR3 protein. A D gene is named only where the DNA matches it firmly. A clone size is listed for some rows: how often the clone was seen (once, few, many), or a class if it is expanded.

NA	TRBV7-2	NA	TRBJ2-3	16	TGTGCCAGCAGCTTACAGGGCCCACCTAGCACAGATACGCAGTATTTT	CASSLQGPPSTDTQYF
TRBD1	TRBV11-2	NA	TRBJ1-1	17	TGTGCCAGCAGCCCCTGGGACAGGGGGAAAATGAACACTGAAGCTTTCTTT	CASSPWDRGKMNTEAFF
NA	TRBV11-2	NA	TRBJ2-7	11	TGTGCCAGCAGCTCAGGGGGGGAGCAGTACTTC	CASSSGGEQYF
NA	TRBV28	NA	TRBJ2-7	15	TGTGCCAGCAATCGGGGCCTAGCACAGGGCCACGAGCAGTACTTC	CASNRGLAQGHEQYF
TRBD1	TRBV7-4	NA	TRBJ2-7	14	TGTGCCAGCAGCTTAGACAGGGGAGTACACGAGCAGTACTTC	CASSLDRGVHEQYF
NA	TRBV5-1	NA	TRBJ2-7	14	TGCGCCAGCAGCTTGGTCGGGTCGGGCTACGAGCAGTACTTC	CASSLVGSGYEQYF
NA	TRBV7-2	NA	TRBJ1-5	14	TGTGCCAGCAGCTCGGAGGGGGGAGGTCAGCCCCAGCATTTT	CASSSEGGGQPQHF
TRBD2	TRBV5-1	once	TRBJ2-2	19	TGCGCCAGCAGCCGCCAGGGGCTAGCGGGGGGGCCGAACACCGGGGAGCTGTTTTTT	CASSRQGLAGGPNTGELFF
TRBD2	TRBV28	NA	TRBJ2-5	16	TGTGCCAGCAACCCACCTCTAGCGGAGGGCCAAGAGACCCAGTACTTC	CASNPPLAEGQETQYF
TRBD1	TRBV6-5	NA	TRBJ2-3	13	TGTGCCACACCCAAGACAGGGTCGGATACGCAGTATTTT	CATPKTGSDTQYF
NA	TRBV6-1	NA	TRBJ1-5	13	TGTGCCAGCAGTGAAATGGGGGATCAGCCCCAGCATTTT	CASSEMGDQPQHF
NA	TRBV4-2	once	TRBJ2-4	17	TGTGCCAGCAGCCTTCAACAGGGGAGGGATGTCAAAAACATTCAGTACTTC	CASSLQQGRDVKNIQYF
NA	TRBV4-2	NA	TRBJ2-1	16	TGTGCCAGCAGCCAAGTTCGTACGAGCTCCTACAATGAGCAGTTCTTC	CASSQVRTSSYNEQFF
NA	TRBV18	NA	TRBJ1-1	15	TGTGCCAGCTCACCTTTCACCGGGGAGCATGTGGAAGCTTTCTTT	CASSPFTGEHVEAFF
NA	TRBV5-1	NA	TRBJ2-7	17	TGCGCCAGCAGCCTCCGGGGGCCCCAGGAGCCTTCCTACGAGCAGTACTTC	CASSLRGPQEPSYEQYF
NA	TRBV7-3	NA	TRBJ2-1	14	TGTGCCAGCAGCTTGGCTTCTACCTACAATGAGCAGTTCTTC	CASSLASTYNEQFF
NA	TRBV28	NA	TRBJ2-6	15	TGTGCCAGCACCACTTTATTGGGGCGGGCCAACGTCCTGACTTTC	CASTTLLGRANVLTF
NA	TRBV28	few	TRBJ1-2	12	TGTGCCAGCAGCCCCCGGTGGTATGGCTACACCTTC	CASSPRWYGYTF
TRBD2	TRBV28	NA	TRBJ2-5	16	TGTGCCAGCAGTCCCCCCGGGACTAGCGGGAAAGAGACCCAGTACTTC	CASSPPGTSGKETQYF
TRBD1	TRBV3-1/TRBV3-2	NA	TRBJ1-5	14	TGTGCCAGCAGCCAAGCAGGGGGCGATCAGCCCCAGCATTTT	CASSQAGGDQPQHF
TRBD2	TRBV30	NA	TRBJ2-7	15	TGTGCCTGGAGTGTAACGGGTCTAGCGGGAGACGAGCAGTACTTC	CAWSVTGLAGDEQYF
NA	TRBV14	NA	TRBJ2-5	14	TGTGCCAGCAGCCAAGATGTGGGAAGGGAGACCCAGTACTTC	CASSQDVGRETQYF
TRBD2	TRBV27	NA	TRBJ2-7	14	TGTGCCAGCAGCCTAGCGGGGGGGCCCTACGAGCAGTACTTC	CASSLAGGPYEQYF
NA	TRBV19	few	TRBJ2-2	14	TGTGCCAGTTGGGGGGCAGTTAACACCGGGGAGCTGTTTTTT	CASWGAVNTGELFF
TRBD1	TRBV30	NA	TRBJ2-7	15	TGTGCCTGGAGTTCACCCGGGACAGGGGACCGTGAGCAGTACTTC	CAWSSPGTGDREQYF
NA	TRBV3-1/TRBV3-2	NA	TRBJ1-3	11	TGTGCCAGCAGCCGGTCCGGCACCATATATTTT	CASSRSGTIYF
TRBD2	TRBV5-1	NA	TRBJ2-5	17	TGCGCCAGCACCTCGGGACTAGCTTTATCCTACCAAGAGACCCAGTACTTC	CASTSGLALSYQETQYF
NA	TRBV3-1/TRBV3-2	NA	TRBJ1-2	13	TGTGCCAGCAGCCAAGGGGAGGGCTGGGGCTACACCTTC	CASSQGEGWGYTF
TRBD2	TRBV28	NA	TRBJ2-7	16	TGTGCCAGCAGTTCGCCGACTAGCGGGACGGCCTACGAGCAGTACTTC	CASSSPTSGTAYEQYF
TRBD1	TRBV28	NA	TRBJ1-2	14	TGTGCCAGCAGTCCAGGGACAGGGGGTGATGGCTACACCTTC	CASSPGTGGDGYTF
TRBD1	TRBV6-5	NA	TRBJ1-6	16	TGTGCCAGCAGTTACAGGGACAGGGCCTATAATTCACCCCTCCACTTT	CASSYRDRAYNSPLHF
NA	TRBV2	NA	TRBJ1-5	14	TGTGCCAGCGTCCAGGGAGGCACCAATCAGCCCCAGCATTTT	CASVQGGTNQPQHF
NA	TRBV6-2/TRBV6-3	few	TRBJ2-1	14	TGTGCCAGCAGTTATAACGGAAACTACAATGAGCAGTTCTTC	CASSYNGNYNEQFF
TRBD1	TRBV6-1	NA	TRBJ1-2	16	TGTGCCAGCAGTGGTTGGGACAGGGATTTTAACTATGGCTACACCTTC	CASSGWDRDFNYGYTF
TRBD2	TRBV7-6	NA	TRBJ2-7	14	TGTGCCAGCAGCTTGACTAGCGGGGGTTACGAGCAGTACTTC	CASSLTSGGYEQYF
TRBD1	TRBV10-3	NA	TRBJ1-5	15	TGTGCCATCAGTGACAGGACAGGGCCTAATCAGCCCCAGCATTTT	CAISDRTGPNQPQHF
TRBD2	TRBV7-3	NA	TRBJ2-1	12	TGTGCCAGCAGCTCCGGGACTACCGAGCAGTTCTTC	CASSSGTTEQFF
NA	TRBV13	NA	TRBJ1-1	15	TGTGCCAGCAGCTTAGGACGAGGGCCGAACACTGAAGCTTTCTTT	CASSLGRGPNTEAFF
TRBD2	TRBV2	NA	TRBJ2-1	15	TGTGCCAGCAGTGATGGGGCTAGCGGATACAATGAGCAGTTCTTC	CASSDGASGYNEQFF
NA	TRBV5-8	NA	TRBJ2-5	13	TGTGCCAGCAGCTTTCGATCCATAGAGACCCAGTACTTC	CASSFRSIETQYF
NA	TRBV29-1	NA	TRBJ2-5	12	TGCAGCTCCTGGTCAGGGAAGGAGACCCAGTACTTC	CSSWSGKETQYF
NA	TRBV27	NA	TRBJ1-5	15	TGTGCCAGCAGTTTAACCAGGGCTCTCAATCAGCCCCAGCATTTT	CASSLTRALNQPQHF
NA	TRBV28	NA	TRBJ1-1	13	TGTGCCAGCAGTACCGCCAGGGCCACTGAAGCTTTCTTT	CASSTARATEAFF
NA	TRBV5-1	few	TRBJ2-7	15	TGCGCCAGCAGCTTGGAGGTAGGGAAAGGAAACGAGCAGTACTTC	CASSLEVGKGNEQYF
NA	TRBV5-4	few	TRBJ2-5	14	TGTGCCAGCAGCCCTACTAGCTCGGGAGAGACCCAGTACTTC	CASSPTSSGETQYF
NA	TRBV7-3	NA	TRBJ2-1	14	TGTGCCAGCAGCATCCAGGACGGATACAATGAGCAGTTCTTC	CASSIQDGYNEQFF
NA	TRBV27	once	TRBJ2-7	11	TGTGCCAGCAGTTCCACCTACGAGCAGTACTTC	CASSSTYEQYF
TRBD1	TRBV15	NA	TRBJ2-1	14	TGTGCCACCAGCAGGACAGGGGGGGCCGGCGAGCAGTTCTTC	CATSRTGGAGEQFF
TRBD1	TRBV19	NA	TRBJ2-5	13	TGTGCCAGTAGTCCACAGGGGCAAGAGACCCAGTACTTC	CASSPQGQETQYF
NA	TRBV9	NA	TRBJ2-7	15	TGTGCCAGCAGCTCCCAAATGGGGTCTATCTACGAGCAGTACTTC	CASSSQMGSIYEQYF
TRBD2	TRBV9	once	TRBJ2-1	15	TGTGCCAGCAGCCCCCGGTGGGCGGGAGGTCATGAGCAGTTCTTC	CASSPRWAGGHEQFF
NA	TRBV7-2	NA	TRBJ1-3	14	TGTGCCAGCAGCCAGTACAGGGTTTCGGACACCATATATTTT	CASSQYRVSDTIYF
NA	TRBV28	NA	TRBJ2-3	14	TGTGCCAGCGAGGGGGGAGGGAGCGGAGATACGCAGTATTTT	CASEGGGSGDTQYF
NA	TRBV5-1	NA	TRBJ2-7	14	TGCGCCAGCAGCTTGGGGGGGAGCTCCTACGAGCAGTACTTC	CASSLGGSSYEQYF
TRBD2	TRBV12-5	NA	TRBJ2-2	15	TGTGCTAGTGGTTTGCTAGCGGGGAACACCGGGGAGCTGTTTTTT	CASGLLAGNTGELFF
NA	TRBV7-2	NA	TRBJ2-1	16	TGTGCCAGCAGCTTAGGGCGCAGCGTTGGATACAATGAGCAGTTCTTC	CASSLGRSVGYNEQFF
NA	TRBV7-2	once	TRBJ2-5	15	TGTGCCAGCAGCTTACCCTGGAGAGGCCAAGAGACCCAGTACTTC	CASSLPWRGQETQYF
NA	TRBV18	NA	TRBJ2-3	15	TGTGCCAGCTCTCCTATGGGGGTCCGCACAGATACGCAGTATTTT	CASSPMGVRTDTQYF
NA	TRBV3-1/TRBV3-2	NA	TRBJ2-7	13	TGTGCCAGCGGCCCCGGACTTACCTACGAGCAGTACTTC	CASGPGLTYEQYF